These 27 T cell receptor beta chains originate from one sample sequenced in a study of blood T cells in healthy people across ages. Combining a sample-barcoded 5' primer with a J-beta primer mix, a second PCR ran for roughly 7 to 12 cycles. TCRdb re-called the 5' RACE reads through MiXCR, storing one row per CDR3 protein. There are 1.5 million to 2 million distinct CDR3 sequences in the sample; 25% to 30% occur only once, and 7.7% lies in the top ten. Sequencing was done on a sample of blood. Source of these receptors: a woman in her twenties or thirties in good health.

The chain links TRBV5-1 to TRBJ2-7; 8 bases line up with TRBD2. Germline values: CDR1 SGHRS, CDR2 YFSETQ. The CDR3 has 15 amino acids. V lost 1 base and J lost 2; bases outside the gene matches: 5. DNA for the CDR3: TGCGCCAGCAGCTTGATGAGCGGGGGTGCCTACGAGCAGTACTTC. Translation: CASSLMSGGAYEQYF.

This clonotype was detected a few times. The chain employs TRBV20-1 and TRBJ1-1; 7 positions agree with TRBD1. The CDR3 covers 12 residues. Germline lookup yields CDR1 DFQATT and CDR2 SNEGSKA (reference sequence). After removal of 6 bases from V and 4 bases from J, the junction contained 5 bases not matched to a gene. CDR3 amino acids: CSAPGQRTEAFF. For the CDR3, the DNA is TGCAGTGCGCCGGGACAGCGCACTGAAGCTTTCTTT.

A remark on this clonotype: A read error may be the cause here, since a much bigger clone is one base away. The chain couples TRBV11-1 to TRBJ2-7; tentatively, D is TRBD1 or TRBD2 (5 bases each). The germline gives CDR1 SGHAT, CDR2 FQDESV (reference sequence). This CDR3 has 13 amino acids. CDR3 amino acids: CVSSGSRAYEQYF. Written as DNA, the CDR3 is TGTGTCAGCAGTGGGAGCAGGGCCTACGAGCAGTACTTC.

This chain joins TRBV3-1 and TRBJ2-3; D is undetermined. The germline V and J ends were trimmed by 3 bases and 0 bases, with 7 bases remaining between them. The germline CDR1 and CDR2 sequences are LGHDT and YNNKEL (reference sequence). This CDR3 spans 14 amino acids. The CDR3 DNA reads TGTGCCAGCAGCCAGTCCTCTAGCACAGATACGCAGTATTTT. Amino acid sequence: CASSQSSSTDTQYF.

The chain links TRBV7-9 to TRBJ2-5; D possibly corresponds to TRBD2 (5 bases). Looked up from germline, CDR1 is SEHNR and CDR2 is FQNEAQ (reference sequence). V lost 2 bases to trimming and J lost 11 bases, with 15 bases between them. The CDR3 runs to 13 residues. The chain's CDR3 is CASSLLPREEQYF. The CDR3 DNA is TGTGCCAGCAGCTTACTACCGAGGGAAGAGCAGTACTTC.

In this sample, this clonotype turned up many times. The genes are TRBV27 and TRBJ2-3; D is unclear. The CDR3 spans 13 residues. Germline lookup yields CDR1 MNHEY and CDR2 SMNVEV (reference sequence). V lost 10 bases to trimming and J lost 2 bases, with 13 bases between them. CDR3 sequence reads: CATTRPNTDTQYF. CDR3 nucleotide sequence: TGTGCCACCACCAGGCCTAACACAGATACGCAGTATTTT.

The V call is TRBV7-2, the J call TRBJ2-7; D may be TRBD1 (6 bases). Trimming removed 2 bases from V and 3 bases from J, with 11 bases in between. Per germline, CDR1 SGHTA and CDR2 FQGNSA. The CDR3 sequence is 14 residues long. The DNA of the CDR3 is TGTGCCAGCAGCTTAAGGAACAGGGACTACGAGCAGTACTTC. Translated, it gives CASSLRNRDYEQYF.

The CDR3, as DNA: TGTGCCAGCTCACCAACGGCCGGGACAGCCGAAGGGACCCAGTACTTC. Translating gives CASSPTAGTAEGTQYF. The chain joins TRBV18 to TRBJ2-7; 7 bases are shared with TRBD1. TRBJ2-5 matches the DNA end more closely, so the J call is doubtful. The CDR3 has 16 amino acids. Per germline, CDR1 KGHSH and CDR2 LQKENI.

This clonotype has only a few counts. This chain's CDR3 is CASSSGQSNGYTF. In nucleotides, the CDR3 is TGTGCCAGCAGCTCCGGACAGTCAAATGGCTACACCTTC. V is TRBV9 and J is TRBJ1-2; possible D gene TRBD1, 6 bases. Germline V CDR1 and CDR2: SGDLS, YYNGEE. The CDR3 consists of 13 residues. Trimming removed 4 bases at V and 6 bases at J, with 13 bases between.

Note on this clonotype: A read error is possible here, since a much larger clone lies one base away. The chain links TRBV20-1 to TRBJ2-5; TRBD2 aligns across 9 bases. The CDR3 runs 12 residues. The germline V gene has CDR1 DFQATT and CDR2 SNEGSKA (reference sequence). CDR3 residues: CSAISGRETRYF. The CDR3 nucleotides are TGCAGTGCCATTAGCGGGAGAGAGACCCGGTACTTC.

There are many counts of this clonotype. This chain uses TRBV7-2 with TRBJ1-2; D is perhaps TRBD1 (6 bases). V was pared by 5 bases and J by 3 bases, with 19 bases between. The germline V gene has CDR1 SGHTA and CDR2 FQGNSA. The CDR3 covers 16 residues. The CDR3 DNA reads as TGTGCCAGCAGCCTGGAACAGGGTAGGGTCGACTATGGCTACACCTTC. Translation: CASSLEQGRVDYGYTF. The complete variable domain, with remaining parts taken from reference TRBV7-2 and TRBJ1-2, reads GAGVSQSPSNKVTEKGKDVELRCDPISGHTALYWYRQSLGQGLEFLIYFQGNSAPDKSGLPSDRFSAERTGGSVSTLTIQRTQQEDSAVYLCASSLEQGRVDYGYTFGSGTRLTVV.

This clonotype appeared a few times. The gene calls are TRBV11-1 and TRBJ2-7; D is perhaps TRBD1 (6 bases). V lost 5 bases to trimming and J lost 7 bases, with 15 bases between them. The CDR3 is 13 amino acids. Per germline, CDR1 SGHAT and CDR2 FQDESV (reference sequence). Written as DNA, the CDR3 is TGTGCCAGCAGCCCGCCGGGGACAAAGGAGCAGTACTTC. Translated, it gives CASSPPGTKEQYF.

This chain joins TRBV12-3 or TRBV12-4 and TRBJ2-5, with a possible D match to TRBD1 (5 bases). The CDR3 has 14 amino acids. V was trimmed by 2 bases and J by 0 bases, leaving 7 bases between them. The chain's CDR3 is CASSLRQYQETQYF. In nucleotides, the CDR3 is TGTGCCAGCAGTTTACGACAGTACCAAGAGACCCAGTACTTC.

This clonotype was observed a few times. The CDR3 spells CASSSGWQETQYF. The CDR3 bases are TGTGCCAGCAGTTCAGGGTGGCAAGAGACCCAGTACTTC. The J gene is TRBJ2-5, the V gene TRBV6-2 or TRBV6-3, with D possibly TRBD1 on 5 matching bases. Germline assignment: CDR1 MNHEY and CDR2 SVGEGT. This CDR3 is built from 13 residues. V dropped 4 bases and J dropped 2 bases, with 8 bases sitting between them.

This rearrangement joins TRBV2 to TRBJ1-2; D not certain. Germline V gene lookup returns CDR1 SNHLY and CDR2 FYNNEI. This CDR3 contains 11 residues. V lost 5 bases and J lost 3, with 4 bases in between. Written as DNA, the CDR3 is TGTGCCAGCAGTAAAGACTATGGCTACACCTTC. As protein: CASSKDYGYTF.

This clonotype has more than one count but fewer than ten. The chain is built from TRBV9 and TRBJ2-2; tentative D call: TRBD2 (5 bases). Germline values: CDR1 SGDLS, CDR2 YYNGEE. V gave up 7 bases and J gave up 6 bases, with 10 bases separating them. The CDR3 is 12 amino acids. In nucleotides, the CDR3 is TGTGCCAGCGCGATCGGGGCCGGGGAGCTGTTTTTT. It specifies CASAIGAGELFF.

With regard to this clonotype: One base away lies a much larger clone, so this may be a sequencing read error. The CDR3 DNA sequence: TGTGCCACCAGCAGAGATCGACAAGGGAGGGCCACCTTC. Amino acid sequence: CATSRDRQGRATF. The chain is built from TRBV15 and TRBJ1-2; D is ambiguous. CDR3 length: 13 amino acids. Germline V gene sequence: CDR1 LNHNV, CDR2 YYDKDF (reference sequence). The V end lost 0 bases, the J end lost 13 bases, and 15 bases lay between the germline ends.

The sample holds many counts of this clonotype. CDR3 in DNA: TGTGCCAGCAGCTCAATAGCGGGGCTCCAAGAGACCCAGTACTTC. This gives the protein CASSSIAGLQETQYF. The chain uses TRBV7-9 and TRBJ2-5, with TRBD2 matching 8 bases. The CDR3 length is 15 residues. The V and J ends lost 4 bases and 1 base, in that order; junction bases with no gene match: 5. Germline V gene sequence: CDR1 SEHNR, CDR2 FQNEAQ (reference sequence). Combining the CDR3 with reference TRBV7-9 and TRBJ2-5 gives the whole variable domain DTGVSQNPRHKITKRGQNVTFRCDPISEHNRLYWYRQTLGQGPEFLTYFQNEAQLEKSRLLSDRFSAERPKGSFSTLEIQRTEQGDSAMYLCASSSIAGLQETQYFGPGTRLLVL.

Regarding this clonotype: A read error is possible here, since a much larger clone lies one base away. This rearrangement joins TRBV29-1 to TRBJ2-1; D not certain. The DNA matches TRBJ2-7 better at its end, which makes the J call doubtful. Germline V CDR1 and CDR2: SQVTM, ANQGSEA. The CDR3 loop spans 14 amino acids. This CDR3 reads CSVSSPLSYNEQYF. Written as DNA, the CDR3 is TGCAGCGTTTCGAGCCCACTCTCCTACAATGAGCAGTACTTC.

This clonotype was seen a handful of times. CDR3 residues: CASSQYAGQYTQYF. The DNA of the CDR3 is TGTGCCAGCAGCCAGTACGCGGGGCAGTATACGCAGTATTTT. V and J are TRBV4-2 and TRBJ2-3; TRBD2 might be the D (6 bases). The ends were cut back, 3 bases at V and 7 bases at J, with 14 bases in the middle. In germline, CDR1 is LGHNA, CDR2 YNFKEQ. The CDR3 loop spans 14 amino acids.

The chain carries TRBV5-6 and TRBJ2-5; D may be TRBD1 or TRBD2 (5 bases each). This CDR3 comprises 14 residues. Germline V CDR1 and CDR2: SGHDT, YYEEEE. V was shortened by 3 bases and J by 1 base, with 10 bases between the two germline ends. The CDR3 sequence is CASSSPGPQETQYF. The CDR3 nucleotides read TGTGCCAGCAGCTCACCGGGACCCCAAGAGACCCAGTACTTC.

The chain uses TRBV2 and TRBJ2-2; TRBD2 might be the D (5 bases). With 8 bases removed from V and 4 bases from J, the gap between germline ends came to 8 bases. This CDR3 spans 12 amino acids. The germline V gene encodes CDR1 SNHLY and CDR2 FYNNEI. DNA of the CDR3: TGTGCCAGCGGCACTAGCACCGGGGAGCTGTTTTTT. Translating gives CASGTSTGELFF.

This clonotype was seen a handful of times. CDR3 in amino acids: CASSVSPGNMNTGELFF. DNA of the CDR3: TGTGCCAGCAGCGTGTCCCCGGGGAATATGAACACCGGGGAGCTGTTTTTT. The genes are TRBV9 and TRBJ2-2, with a tentative D call TRBD2 (5 bases). This CDR3 is built from 17 residues. Trimming removed 2 bases from V and 1 base from J, with 15 bases in between. Germline CDR1 is SGDLS and CDR2 is YYNGEE.

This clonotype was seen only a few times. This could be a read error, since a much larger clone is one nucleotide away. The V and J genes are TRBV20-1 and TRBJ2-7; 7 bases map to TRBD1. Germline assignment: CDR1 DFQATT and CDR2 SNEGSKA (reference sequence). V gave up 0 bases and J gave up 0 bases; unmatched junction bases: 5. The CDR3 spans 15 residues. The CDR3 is CSARDEGQNSYEQYF. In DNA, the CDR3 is TGCAGTGCTAGAGATGAGGGACAGAACTCCTACGAGCAGTACTTC.

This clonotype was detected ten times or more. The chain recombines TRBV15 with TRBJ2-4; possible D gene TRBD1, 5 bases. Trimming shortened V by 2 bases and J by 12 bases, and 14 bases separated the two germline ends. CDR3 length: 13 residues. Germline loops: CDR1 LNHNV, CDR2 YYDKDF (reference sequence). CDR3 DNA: TGTGCCACCAGCAGATCCAGGGTGGGAAATCAGTACTTC. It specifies CATSRSRVGNQYF.

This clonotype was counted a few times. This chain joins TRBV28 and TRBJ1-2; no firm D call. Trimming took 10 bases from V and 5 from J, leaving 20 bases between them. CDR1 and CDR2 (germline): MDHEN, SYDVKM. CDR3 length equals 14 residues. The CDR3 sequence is CATKIPLRLYGYTF. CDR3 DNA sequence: TGTGCCACCAAGATCCCCCTGAGACTATATGGCTACACCTTC.

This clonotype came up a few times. The CDR3 DNA sequence: TGTGCCAGCAGCCCCGGGACAGCCTACACTGAAGCTTTCTTT. Translated: CASSPGTAYTEAFF. This chain links TRBV11-2 with TRBJ1-1; 7 bases align to TRBD1. Trimming at V came to 5 bases and at J to 3 bases, leaving 6 bases not matched to a gene. CDR1 is SGHAT and CDR2 is FQNNGV in the germline V gene. This CDR3 spans 14 amino acids.